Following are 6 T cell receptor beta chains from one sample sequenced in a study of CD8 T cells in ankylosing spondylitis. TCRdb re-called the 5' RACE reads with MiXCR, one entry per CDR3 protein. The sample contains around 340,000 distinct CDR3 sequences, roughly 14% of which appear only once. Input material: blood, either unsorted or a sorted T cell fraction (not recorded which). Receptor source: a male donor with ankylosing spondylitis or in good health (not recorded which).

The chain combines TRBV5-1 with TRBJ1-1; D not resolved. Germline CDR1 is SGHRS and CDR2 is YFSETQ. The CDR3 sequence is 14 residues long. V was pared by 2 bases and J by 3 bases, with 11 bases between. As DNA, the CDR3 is TGCGCCAGCAGCTTAGGTTCGGGATACACTGAAGCTTTCTTT. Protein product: CASSLGSGYTEAFF. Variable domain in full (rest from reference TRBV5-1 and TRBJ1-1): KAGVTQTPRYLIKTRGQQVTLSCSPISGHRSVSWYQQTPGQGLQFLFEYFSETQRNKGNFPGRFSGRQFSNSRSEMNVSTLELGDSALYLCASSLGSGYTEAFFGQGTRLTVV.

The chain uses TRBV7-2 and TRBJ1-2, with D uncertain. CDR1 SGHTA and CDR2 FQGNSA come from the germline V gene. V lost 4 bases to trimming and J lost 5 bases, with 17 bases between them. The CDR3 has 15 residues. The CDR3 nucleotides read TGTGCCAGCAGCTCTGGGTCATTTTTAGGGTATGGCTACACCTTC. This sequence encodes CASSSGSFLGYGYTF.

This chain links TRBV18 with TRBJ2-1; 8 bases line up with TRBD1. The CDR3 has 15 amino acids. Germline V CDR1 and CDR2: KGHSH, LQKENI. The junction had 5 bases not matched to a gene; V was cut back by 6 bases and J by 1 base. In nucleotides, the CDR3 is TGTGCCAGCTCGCGCCGACAGGGGTCCTACAATGAGCAGTTCTTC. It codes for CASSRRQGSYNEQFF.

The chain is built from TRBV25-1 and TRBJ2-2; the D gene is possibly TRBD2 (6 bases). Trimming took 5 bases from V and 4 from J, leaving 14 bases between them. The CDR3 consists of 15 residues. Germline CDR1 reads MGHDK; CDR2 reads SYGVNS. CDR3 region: CASSSGLASTGELFF. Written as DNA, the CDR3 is TGTGCCAGCAGTAGTGGCCTAGCGAGCACCGGGGAGCTGTTTTTT. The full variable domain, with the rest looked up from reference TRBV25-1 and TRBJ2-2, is EADIYQTPRYLVIGTGKKITLECSQTMGHDKMYWYQQDPGMELHLIHYSYGVNSTEKGDLSSESTVSRIRTEHFPLTLESARPSHTSQYLCASSSGLASTGELFFGEGSRLTVL.

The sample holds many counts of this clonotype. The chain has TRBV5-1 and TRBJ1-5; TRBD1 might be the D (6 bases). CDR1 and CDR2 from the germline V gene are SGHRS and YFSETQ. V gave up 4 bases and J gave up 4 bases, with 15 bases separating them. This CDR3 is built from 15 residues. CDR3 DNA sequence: TGCGCCAGCAGCCCACTGGACAGCTTTAATCAGCCCCAGCATTTT. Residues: CASSPLDSFNQPQHF.

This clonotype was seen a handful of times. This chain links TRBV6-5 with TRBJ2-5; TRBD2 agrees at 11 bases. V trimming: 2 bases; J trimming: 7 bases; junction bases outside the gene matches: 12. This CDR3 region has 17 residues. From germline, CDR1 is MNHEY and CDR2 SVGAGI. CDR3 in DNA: TGTGCCAGCAGTTACCTCACTAGCGGGGGCCGGTCGGGGACCCAGTACTTC. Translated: CASSYLTSGGRSGTQYF.